The sequence of this T cell receptor beta chain was determined in a study of T cell repertoires and leukemia-associated antigens (dated by TCRdb to between 2018 and 2021). Turning to the overall study: Each sample yielded about 5.1 to 6.6 million read pairs and about 3.3 to 5.0 million effective reads, 15 million to 20 million effective reads overall. Using in vitro peptide stimulation of healthy T cells, the study set out to figure out what antigen is recognized by a TCR Vbeta21 clone that had previously been found in CML patients. On the study overall, not on this receptor specifically: Across the four groups, there were no significant differences in the numbers of Vbeta genes (about 60), Jbeta genes (roughly 15), VDJ rearrangements, or unique CDR3s. Antigen specificity and function of the expanded clones were not tested directly and required further investigation.

CD3+ T cells were initially rested overnight at about 2.5 million cells/mL in RPMI 1640 lacking fetal bovine serum. MACS immunomagnetic beads were used according to the manufacturer's instructions to isolate CD3+ T cells from PBMCs. With respect to this clonotype: Its specific antigen is unknown. The sample holds no much larger clone one base away, and base qualities are not on file.

Total RNA was extracted from the cultured T cells using TRIzol reagent. TCRbeta libraries were amplified from RNA by 5' rapid amplification of cDNA ends (5'RACE). Library concentration and integrity were checked with Qubit, an Agilent instrument, and quantitative PCR before sequencing. A commercial service provider sequenced the qualified libraries on Illumina HiSeq or MiSeq. The source study handled its data this way. MiXCR version 1.8.2 was used to identify TCR sequences in each sample. To qualify, a clone needed a CDR3 longer than four amino acids, an in-frame nucleotide length, and no stop codon. An effective read was defined as a read containing the complete CDR3 structure. RT-PCR with 24 Vbeta primers, GeneScan spectratyping, and Sanger sequencing were used to validate expanded clones. TCRdb handled the public reads itself, with Q25 trimming in fastp and clone calling in MiXCR, and kept productive beta chains. Each entry is one CDR3 protein sequence, shown with its most common DNA and genes. The V and J calls come from TCRdb's annotation, not from the publication. This sample comprises more than 8,000 distinct CDR3 sequences, about 43% of them detected only once. The biggest ten clones account for less than 70% of the sample.

V is cut back by 4 bases and J by 2 bases, with 6 bases in the junction unmatched. CDR1 and CDR2 are drawn from the germline V gene: SGDLS, YYNGEE. Spanning cysteine to phenylalanine, the CDR3 consists of 15 amino acids. Of the read, only the CDR3 DNA is kept; its 45 bases are in frame from base 1. Recombination linked TRBV9 to TRBJ2-3, and TRBD1 aligns with 8 junction nucleotides. Specimen: CD3+ T cells sorted from blood and cultured. The receptor comes from a female donor in good health. The CDR3 reads as follows: CASSYDRGLTDTQYF. The sequenced DNA is TGTGCCAGCAGCTACGACAGGGGCCTCACAGATACGCAGTATTTT.